This T cell receptor beta chain was captured by sequencing in a study of blood T cell repertoires in COVID-19. Study-level information: Specimens from acute and convalescent COVID-19 originated in the United States, Italy and Spain. Nucleic acid was either cDNA or gDNA, and it came from T cells, B-cell-depleted T cells, or PBMCs.

Authors' processing steps: Estimation of nucleated cell counts relied on the amplification of reference gene primers. Clones were sequenced by immunoSEQ multiplex PCR, and TCRdb holds only the in-frame ones, with some missing. V and J calls plus clone size are reproduced from that table; the DNA served to infer D and trimming. Here the sample spans roughly 330,000 clones, around 88% being singletons. This TCR was recovered from a woman between 50 and 59 years old with acute or convalescent COVID-19. The sequencing sample was made of peripheral blood.

CDR3: CASGLGGSGSTDTQYF. CDR3 DNA sequence: TGTGCCAGCGGCCTGGGGGGGAGTGGGAGCACAGATACGCAGTATTTT. The chain links TRBV28 to TRBJ2-3; 7 bases agree with TRBD2. This CDR3 spans 16 amino acids. V shed 8 bases and J 0 bases; nucleotides not matched to a gene: 11. Germline values: CDR1 MDHEN, CDR2 SYDVKM.